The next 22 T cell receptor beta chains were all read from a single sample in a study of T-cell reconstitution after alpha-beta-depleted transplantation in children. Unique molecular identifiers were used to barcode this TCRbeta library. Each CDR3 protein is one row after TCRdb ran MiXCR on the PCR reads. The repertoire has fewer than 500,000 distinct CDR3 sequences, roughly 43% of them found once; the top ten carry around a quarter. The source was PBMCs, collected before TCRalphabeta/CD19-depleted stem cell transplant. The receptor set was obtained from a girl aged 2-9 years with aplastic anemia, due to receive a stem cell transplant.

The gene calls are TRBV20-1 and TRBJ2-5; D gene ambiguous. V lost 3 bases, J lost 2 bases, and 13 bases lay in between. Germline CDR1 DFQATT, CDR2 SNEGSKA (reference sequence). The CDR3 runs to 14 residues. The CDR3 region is CSASSWRAQETQYF. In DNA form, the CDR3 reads TGCAGTGCTAGTTCCTGGAGAGCGCAAGAGACCCAGTACTTC.

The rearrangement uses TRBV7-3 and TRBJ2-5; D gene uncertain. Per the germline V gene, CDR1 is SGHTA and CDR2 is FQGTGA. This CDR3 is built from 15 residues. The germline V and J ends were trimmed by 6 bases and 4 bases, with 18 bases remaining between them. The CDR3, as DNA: TGTGCCAGCAGTAAAAAGGGAATCGGTAGAGAGACCCAGTACTTC. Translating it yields CASSKKGIGRETQYF.

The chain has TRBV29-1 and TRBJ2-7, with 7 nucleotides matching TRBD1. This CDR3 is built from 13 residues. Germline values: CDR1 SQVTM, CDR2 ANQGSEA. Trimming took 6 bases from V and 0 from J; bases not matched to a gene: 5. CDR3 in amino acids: CSVGTAISYEQYF. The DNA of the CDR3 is TGCAGCGTGGGGACAGCGATCTCCTACGAGCAGTACTTC.

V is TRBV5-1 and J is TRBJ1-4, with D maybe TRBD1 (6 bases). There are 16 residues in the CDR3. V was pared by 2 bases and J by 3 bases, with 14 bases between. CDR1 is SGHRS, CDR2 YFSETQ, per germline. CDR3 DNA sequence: TGCGCCAGCAGCTTAAGCCCCAGGGGAGCTAATGAAAAACTGTTTTTT. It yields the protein CASSLSPRGANEKLFF.

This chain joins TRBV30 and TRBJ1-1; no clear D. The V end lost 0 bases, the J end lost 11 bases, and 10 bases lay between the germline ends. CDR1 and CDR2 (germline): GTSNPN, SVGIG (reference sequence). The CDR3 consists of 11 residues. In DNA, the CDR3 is TGTGCCTGGAGTGTATGGGCAGAGGCTTTCTTT. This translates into CAWSVWAEAFF.

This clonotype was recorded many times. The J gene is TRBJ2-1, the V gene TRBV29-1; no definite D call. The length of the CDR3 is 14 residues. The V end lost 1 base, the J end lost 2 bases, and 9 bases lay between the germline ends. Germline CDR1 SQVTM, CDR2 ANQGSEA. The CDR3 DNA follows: TGCAGCGTTGAAGGGCTAGTTACCTACAATGAGCAGTTCTTC. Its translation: CSVEGLVTYNEQFF.

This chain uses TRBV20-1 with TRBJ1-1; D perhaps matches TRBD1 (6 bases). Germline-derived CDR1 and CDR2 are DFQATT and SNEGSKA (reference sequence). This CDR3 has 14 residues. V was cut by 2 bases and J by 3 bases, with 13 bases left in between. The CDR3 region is CSARRGAHDTEAFF. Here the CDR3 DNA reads TGCAGTGCTAGACGGGGGGCGCATGACACTGAAGCTTTCTTT.

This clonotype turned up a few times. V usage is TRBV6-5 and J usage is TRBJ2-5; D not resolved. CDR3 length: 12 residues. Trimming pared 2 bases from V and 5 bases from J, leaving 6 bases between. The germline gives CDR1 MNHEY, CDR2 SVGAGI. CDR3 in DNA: TGTGCCAGCAGTTACGCCGGCGAGACCCAGTACTTC. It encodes CASSYAGETQYF.

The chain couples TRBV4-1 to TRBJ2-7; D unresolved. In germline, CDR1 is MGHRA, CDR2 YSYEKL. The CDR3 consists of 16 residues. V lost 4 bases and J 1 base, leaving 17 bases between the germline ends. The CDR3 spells CASSRELGSISYEQYF. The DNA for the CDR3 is TGCGCCAGCAGCCGAGAGCTAGGGTCCATTTCCTACGAGCAGTACTTC.

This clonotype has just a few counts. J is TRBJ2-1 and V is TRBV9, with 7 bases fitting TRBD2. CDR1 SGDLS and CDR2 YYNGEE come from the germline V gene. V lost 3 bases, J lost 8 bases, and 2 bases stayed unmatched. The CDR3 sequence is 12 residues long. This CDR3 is CASSGTSDEQFF. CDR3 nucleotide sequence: TGTGCCAGCAGCGGAACTAGCGATGAGCAGTTCTTC.

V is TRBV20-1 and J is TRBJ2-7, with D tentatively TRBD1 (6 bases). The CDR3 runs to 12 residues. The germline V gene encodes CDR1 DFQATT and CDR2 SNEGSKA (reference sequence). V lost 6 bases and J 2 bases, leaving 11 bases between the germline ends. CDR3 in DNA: TGCAGTGCCAAAGGACAGACCTACGAGCAGTACTTC. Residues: CSAKGQTYEQYF.

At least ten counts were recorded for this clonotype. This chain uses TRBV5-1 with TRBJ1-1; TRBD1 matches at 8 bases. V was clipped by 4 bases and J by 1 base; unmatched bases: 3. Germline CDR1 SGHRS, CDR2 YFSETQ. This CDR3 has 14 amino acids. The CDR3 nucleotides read TGCGCCAGCAGCCGGGGACAGGCGAACACTGAAGCTTTCTTT. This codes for CASSRGQANTEAFF.

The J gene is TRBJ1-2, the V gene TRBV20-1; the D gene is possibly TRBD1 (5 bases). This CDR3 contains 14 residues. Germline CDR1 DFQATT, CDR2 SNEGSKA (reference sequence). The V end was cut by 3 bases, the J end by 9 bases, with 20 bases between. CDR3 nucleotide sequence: TGCAGTGCTAGTGATGGGGGGTCTAGGAGAAGCTACACCTTC. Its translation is CSASDGGSRRSYTF.

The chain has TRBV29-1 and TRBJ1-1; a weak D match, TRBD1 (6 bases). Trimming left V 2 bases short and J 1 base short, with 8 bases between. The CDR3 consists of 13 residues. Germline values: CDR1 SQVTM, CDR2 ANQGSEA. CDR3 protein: CSVERGENTEAFF. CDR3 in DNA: TGCAGCGTTGAAAGGGGGGAGAACACTGAAGCTTTCTTT.

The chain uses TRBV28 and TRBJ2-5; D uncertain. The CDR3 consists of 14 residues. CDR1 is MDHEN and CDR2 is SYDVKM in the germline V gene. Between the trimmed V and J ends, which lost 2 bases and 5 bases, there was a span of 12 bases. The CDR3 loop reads CASSLDRPPETQYF. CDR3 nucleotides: TGTGCCAGCAGTTTAGACCGGCCCCCGGAGACCCAGTACTTC.

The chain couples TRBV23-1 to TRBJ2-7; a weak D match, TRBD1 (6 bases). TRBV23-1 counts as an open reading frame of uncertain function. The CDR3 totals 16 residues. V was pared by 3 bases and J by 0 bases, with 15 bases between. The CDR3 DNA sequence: TGCGCCAGCAGTCATTCGACAGGATCGAGCTCCTACGAGCAGTACTTC. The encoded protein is CASSHSTGSSSYEQYF.

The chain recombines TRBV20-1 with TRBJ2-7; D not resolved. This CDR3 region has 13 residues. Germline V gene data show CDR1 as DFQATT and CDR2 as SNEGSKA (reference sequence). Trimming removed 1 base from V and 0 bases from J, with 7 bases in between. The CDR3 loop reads CSARVGYSYEQYF. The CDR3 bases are TGCAGTGCTAGAGTTGGCTACTCCTACGAGCAGTACTTC.

The CDR3 protein is CSAPEGGETQYF. For the CDR3, the DNA is TGCAGTGCCCCGGAGGGCGGGGAGACCCAGTACTTC. This chain joins TRBV20-1 and TRBJ2-5; weak D call: TRBD2 (6 bases). Germline lookup yields CDR1 DFQATT and CDR2 SNEGSKA (reference sequence). The CDR3 runs to 12 residues. The V and J ends lost 6 bases and 5 bases respectively, with 13 bases between them.

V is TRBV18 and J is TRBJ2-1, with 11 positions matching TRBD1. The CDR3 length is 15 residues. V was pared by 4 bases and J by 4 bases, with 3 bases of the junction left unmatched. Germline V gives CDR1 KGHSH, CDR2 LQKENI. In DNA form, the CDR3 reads TGTGCCAGCTCACAAGGACAGGGGGCGTACAATGAGCAGTTCTTC. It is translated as CASSQGQGAYNEQFF.

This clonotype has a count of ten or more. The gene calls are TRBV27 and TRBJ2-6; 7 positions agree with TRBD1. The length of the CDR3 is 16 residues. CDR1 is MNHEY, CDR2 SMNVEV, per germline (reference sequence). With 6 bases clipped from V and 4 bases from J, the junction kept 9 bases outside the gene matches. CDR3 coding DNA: TGTGCCAGCAGAAAGACAGGGAGCTCGGGGGCCAACGTCCTGACTTTC. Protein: CASRKTGSSGANVLTF.

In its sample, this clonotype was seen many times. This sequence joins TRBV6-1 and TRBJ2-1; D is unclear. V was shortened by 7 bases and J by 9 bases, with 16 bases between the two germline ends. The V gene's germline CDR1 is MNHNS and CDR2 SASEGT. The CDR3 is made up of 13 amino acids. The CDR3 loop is CASTLTGGSEQFF. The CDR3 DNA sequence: TGTGCCAGCACCCTGACTGGCGGAAGTGAGCAGTTCTTC.

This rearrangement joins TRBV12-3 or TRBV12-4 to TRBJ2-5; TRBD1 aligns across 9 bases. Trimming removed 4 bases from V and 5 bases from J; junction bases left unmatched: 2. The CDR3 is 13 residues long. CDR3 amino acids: CASSWGTGETQYF. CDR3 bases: TGTGCCAGCAGTTGGGGGACAGGGGAGACCCAGTACTTC.